This T cell receptor (beta chain) comes out of a study of shared clonotypes between healthy human individuals. Deep was the level at which the assay was run. Assay used: immunoSEQ multiplex PCR; TCRdb lists only in-frame clones, some missing. Of over 850,000 clones listed, approximately 80% are singletons. This clone was seen only once. The same CDR3 can be traced to other DNA sequences in this sample. The CDR3 extends over 12 amino acids. The V gene lost 5 bases and the J gene lost 5 bases, with 10 bases spanning the gap. CDR1 is MDHEN, CDR2 SYDVKM, per germline. The sequencing input was memory CD4+ T cells from PBMCs. Subset denoted: CD45RA-negative fraction. The chain links TRBV28 to TRBJ2-7; the D is unclear. The TCR was taken from a man between 18 and 29 years old in good health. Some clones in this sample may be carry-over from other donors' samples. The CDR3 nucleotides read TGTGCCAGCAGTCCGCATCTCCACGAGCAGTACTTC. Protein product: CASSPHLHEQYF.